The 23 T cell receptor beta chains listed next were all sequenced from one sample in a study of regulatory T cells in long-lasting Graves disease. CDR3-region Arm-PCR and iRepertoire HTBI primers produced the TCR beta libraries. TCRdb re-called the multiplex PCR reads with MiXCR, one entry per CDR3 protein. The sample carries about 620,000 distinct CDR3 sequences, around 15% recorded once. Time point denoted: newly diagnosed GD, antithyroid drugs for less than 3 months. The TCR library was made from RNA that had been extracted from PBMCs in TRIzol. These data are also associated with another study on T cells in Graves' hyperthyroidism and ophthalmopathy.

The specimen comprised peripheral blood mononuclear cells (PBMCs), sampled at new diagnosis, from a patient treated with antithyroid drugs. The receptors derive from a woman aged 25 to 45 with Graves disease.

Many counts were recorded for this clonotype. The chain couples TRBV11-2 to TRBJ2-3; D unclear. V lost 2 bases, J lost 3 bases, and 9 bases lay in between. The CDR3 contains 14 residues. Germline CDR1 SGHAT, CDR2 FQNNGV. The CDR3 spells CASSLRLWTDTQYF. CDR3 bases: TGTGCCAGCAGCTTAAGGTTATGGACAGATACGCAGTATTTT.

V usage is TRBV28 and J usage is TRBJ2-7, with 7 bases fitting TRBD2. The junction had 21 bases not matched to a gene; V was cut back by 4 bases and J by 3 bases. Per germline, CDR1 MDHEN and CDR2 SYDVKM. This CDR3 is built from 19 residues. This CDR3 reads CASSSVRTSIAFSHYEQYF. CDR3 in DNA: TGTGCCAGCAGTTCCGTTCGGACTAGTATCGCCTTCAGCCACTACGAGCAGTACTTC.

This clonotype occurred many times. The V call is TRBV5-1, the J call TRBJ2-2; 12 positions agree with TRBD2. This CDR3 has 17 residues. J was trimmed by 4 bases and V by 4 bases; bases with no gene match: 8. In germline, CDR1 is SGHRS, CDR2 YFSETQ. The CDR3 coding sequence is TGCGCCAGCAGCCGTATACTAGCGGGAGGACCCACCGGGGAGCTGTTTTTT. Residues: CASSRILAGGPTGELFF.

In the case of this clonotype: Given the absence of the conserved phenylalanine or tryptophan at the CDR3 end, a read error is likely. This chain uses TRBV10-1 with TRBJ2-1; possible D gene TRBD1, 5 bases. V dropped 4 bases and J dropped 12 bases, with 16 bases sitting between them. Germline-derived CDR1 and CDR2 are WNHNN and SYGVQD (reference sequence). The CDR3 has 13 amino acids. The DNA for the CDR3 is TGCGCCAGCAGTGTATCGGACACCGGTCGGCAGTTCCTC. Protein: CASSVSDTGRQFL.

This clonotype was found many times. V is TRBV2 and J is TRBJ1-1, with 8 nucleotides matching TRBD1. CDR3 size: 14 residues. The ends lost 5 bases at V and 4 bases at J; junction bases unmatched: 6. CDR1 and CDR2 from the germline V gene are SNHLY and FYNNEI. CDR3 nucleotides: TGTGCCAGCAGTCCGGACAGGGTCACCACTGAAGCTTTCTTT. This gives the protein CASSPDRVTTEAFF.

There are many counts of this clonotype. The chain couples TRBV28 to TRBJ2-3, with 10 nucleotides matching TRBD2. The trim removed 6 bases at V and 3 bases at J, leaving 12 bases unmatched. CDR3 size: 17 residues. CDR1 is MDHEN and CDR2 is SYDVKM in the germline V gene. The CDR3 protein is CASSLTAGGPRTDTQYF. The CDR3 coding sequence is TGTGCCAGCAGCCTTACAGCGGGAGGGCCAAGGACAGATACGCAGTATTTT.

This clonotype was detected only a few times. V is TRBV20-1 and J is TRBJ1-5, with D perhaps TRBD1 (6 bases). Germline V CDR1 and CDR2: DFQATT, SNEGSKA (reference sequence). With 7 bases removed from V and 2 bases from J, the gap between germline ends came to 15 bases. The CDR3 covers 14 residues. The CDR3 protein is CSVVQGPGNQPQHF. The CDR3 coding sequence is TGCAGTGTCGTTCAGGGGCCCGGCAATCAGCCCCAGCATTTT.

This clonotype was observed at least ten times. The rearrangement joins TRBV27 to TRBJ1-2; 9 bases align to TRBD1. Germline-derived CDR1 and CDR2 are MNHEY and SMNVEV (reference sequence). The CDR3 contains 15 residues. After removal of 3 bases from V and 2 bases from J, the junction contained 4 bases not matched to a gene. The CDR3 loop is CASSFRTGDNYGYTF. CDR3 DNA sequence: TGTGCCAGCAGTTTTAGGACAGGGGACAACTATGGCTACACCTTC.

CDR3 protein: CATVQGGSGNTIYF. CDR3 coding DNA: TGTGCCACCGTTCAAGGGGGATCTGGAAACACCATATATTTT. The rearrangement uses TRBV28 and TRBJ1-3; maybe TRBD1 (6 bases). This CDR3 region has 14 residues. The V end lost 10 bases, the J end lost 1 base, and 14 bases lay between the germline ends. Germline-derived CDR1 and CDR2 are MDHEN and SYDVKM.

This clonotype showed up just a few times. The chain uses TRBV7-9 and TRBJ2-1, with D hard to call. The germline CDR1 and CDR2 sequences are SEHNR and FQNEAQ (reference sequence). This CDR3 is built from 13 residues. V was pared by 3 bases and J by 5 bases, with 8 bases between. CDR3 in amino acids: CASSFKIDNEQFF. The CDR3 bases are TGTGCCAGCAGCTTTAAGATAGACAATGAGCAGTTCTTC.

This clonotype occurred a few times. V gene TRBV7-8 combines with J gene TRBJ2-1; 7 bases agree with TRBD2. This CDR3 has 17 residues. After removal of 1 base from V and 7 bases from J, the junction contained 13 bases not matched to a gene. CDR1 SGHVS and CDR2 FQNEAQ come from the germline V gene. CDR3 sequence reads: CASSLGYSGLKLNEQFF. CDR3 DNA: TGTGCCAGCAGCTTAGGCTACTCGGGACTAAAGCTAAATGAGCAGTTCTTC.

This clonotype was seen repeatedly, ten times or more. The chain is built from TRBV28 and TRBJ2-7; D unclear. This CDR3 spans 14 amino acids. Germline V CDR1 and CDR2: MDHEN, SYDVKM. Trimming shortened V by 8 bases and J by 2 bases, and 16 bases separated the two germline ends. The CDR3 spells CASRDGRFPYEQYF. CDR3 nucleotide sequence: TGTGCCAGCCGAGACGGACGATTCCCCTACGAGCAGTACTTC. Combining the CDR3 with reference TRBV28 and TRBJ2-7 gives the whole variable domain DVKVTQSSRYLVKRTGEKVFLECVQDMDHENMFWYRQDPGLGLRLIYFSYDVKMKEKGDIPEGYSVSREKKERFSLILESASTNQTSMYLCASRDGRFPYEQYFGPGTRLTVT.

A note on this clonotype: At one end, the junction sequence differs from germline, possibly due to a read error. The chain joins TRBV30 to TRBJ2-3; 8 bases map to TRBD2. The germline V gene encodes CDR1 GTSNPN and CDR2 SVGIG (reference sequence). This CDR3 spans 15 amino acids. DNA for the CDR3: TGTGCCTGCGCCCGGGCGGGAGGCTCCACAGATACGCAGTGTTTT. This codes for CACARAGGSTDTQCF. Based on the CDR3 plus reference TRBV30 and TRBJ2-3, the full variable domain is SQTIHQWPATLVQPVGSPLSLECTVEGTSNPNLYWYRQAAGRGLQLLFYSVGIGQISSEVPQNLSASRPQDRQFILSSKKLLLSDSGFYLCACARAGGSTDTQCFGPGTRLTVL.

In nucleotides, the CDR3 is TGTGCCAGCAGTGCTGGAACCCTTAATGAAAAACTGTTTTTT. As protein: CASSAGTLNEKLFF. The chain employs TRBV6-2 or TRBV6-3 and TRBJ1-4; D is uncertain. CDR3 size: 14 residues. The V end was cut by 5 bases, the J end by 4 bases, with 11 bases between. CDR1 is MNHEY, CDR2 SVGEGT, per germline.

This clonotype was observed at least ten times. The CDR3 DNA reads TGTGCCAGCAGTTCCAAGGGAGCGGGGGACAATGAGCAGTTCTTC. Its translation is CASSSKGAGDNEQFF. The chain employs TRBV12-3 or TRBV12-4 and TRBJ2-1; 8 bases agree with TRBD2. V trimming: 4 bases; J trimming: 5 bases; junction bases outside the gene matches: 7. CDR3 length: 15 amino acids.

The chain uses TRBV24-1 and TRBJ2-2; D is uncertain. Germline CDR1 and CDR2: KGHDR and SFDVKD. V lost 6 bases, J lost 0 bases, and 16 bases lay in between. The CDR3 has 17 amino acids. This CDR3 is CATSPPLGSTNTGELFF. The CDR3 DNA sequence: TGTGCCACCAGTCCCCCCTTAGGCAGTACGAACACCGGGGAGCTGTTTTTT.

This clonotype occurred many times. CDR3 loop: CASSRFTSGSSYNEQFF. As DNA, the CDR3 is TGTGCCAGCAGCCGGTTTACTAGCGGGAGCTCCTACAATGAGCAGTTCTTC. This rearrangement joins TRBV28 to TRBJ2-1; 11 bases fit TRBD2. Per the germline V gene, CDR1 is MDHEN and CDR2 is SYDVKM. The CDR3 contains 17 residues. V was pared by 6 bases and J by 0 bases, with 7 bases of the junction left unmatched.

There are a few counts of this clonotype. The V call is TRBV29-1, the J call TRBJ2-1; D gene unclear. Per the germline V gene, CDR1 is SQVTM and CDR2 is ANQGSEA. This CDR3 has 12 residues. The germline V and J ends were trimmed by 2 bases and 1 base, with 3 bases remaining between them. CDR3 in amino acids: CSVEWSYNEQFF. Here the CDR3 DNA reads TGCAGCGTTGAATGGTCCTACAATGAGCAGTTCTTC.

This clonotype occurred many times. The chain carries TRBV6-1 and TRBJ2-2; TRBD1 might be the D (6 bases). Germline V gene sequence: CDR1 MNHNS, CDR2 SASEGT. The V end was cut by 6 bases, the J end by 0 bases, with 17 bases between. CDR3 length equals 17 residues. In nucleotides, the CDR3 is TGTGCCAGCAGCATGAGGTCAGGGGCCACGAACACCGGGGAGCTGTTTTTT. Translating gives CASSMRSGATNTGELFF.

This clonotype has only one observation. This may arise from a read error, as a much more abundant clone is one base away. This CDR3 reads CSAERQAGGPSDAQYF. The CDR3 DNA reads as TGCAGTGCAGAACGACAAGCGGGAGGGCCATCAGATGCGCAGTATTTT. The genes are TRBV20-1 and TRBJ2-3; TRBD2 agrees at 10 bases. Germline values: CDR1 DFQATT, CDR2 SNEGSKA (reference sequence). The CDR3 extends over 16 amino acids.

This clonotype was seen more than once but under ten times. V is TRBV6-1 and J is TRBJ2-3; D might be TRBD2 (5 bases). Germline V gene lookup returns CDR1 MNHNS and CDR2 SASEGT. This CDR3 region has 15 residues. V dropped 1 base and J dropped 8 bases, with 16 bases sitting between them. In nucleotides, the CDR3 is TGTGCCAGCAGTGAAGTTCTAGCTATATCCGCTACGCAGTATTTT. This encodes CASSEVLAISATQYF.

In this sample, this clonotype turned up once. This rearrangement joins TRBV19 to TRBJ1-1, with 11 positions matching TRBD1. The junction had 16 bases not matched to a gene; V was cut back by 5 bases and J by 11 bases. The CDR3 spans 16 residues. Per germline, CDR1 LNHDA and CDR2 SQIVND (reference sequence). The CDR3 coding sequence is TGTGCCAGTAGTCCCCGGGCGGGACAGGGGGACCGTTCGGCTTTCTTT. This sequence encodes CASSPRAGQGDRSAFF.

This clonotype has just a few counts. The chain combines TRBV3-1 with TRBJ1-2; D gene unclear. V was cut by 1 base and J by 3 bases, with 12 bases left in between. The CDR3 has 15 residues. Germline V gene sequence: CDR1 LGHDT, CDR2 YNNKEL (reference sequence). CDR3 in DNA: TGTGCCAGCAGCCAAGGAAAGGGTTCAGACTATGGCTACACCTTC. It encodes CASSQGKGSDYGYTF.